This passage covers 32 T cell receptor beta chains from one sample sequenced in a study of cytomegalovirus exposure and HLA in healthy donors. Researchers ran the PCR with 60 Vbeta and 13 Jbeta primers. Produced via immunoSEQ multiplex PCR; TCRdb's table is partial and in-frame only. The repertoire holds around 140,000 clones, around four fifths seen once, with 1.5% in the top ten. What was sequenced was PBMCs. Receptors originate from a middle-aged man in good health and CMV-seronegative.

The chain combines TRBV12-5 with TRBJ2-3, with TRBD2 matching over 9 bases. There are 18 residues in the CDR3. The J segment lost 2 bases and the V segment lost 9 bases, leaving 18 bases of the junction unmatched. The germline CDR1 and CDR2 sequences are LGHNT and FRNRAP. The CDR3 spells CASRFQKEIAGDTDTQYF. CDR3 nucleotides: TGTGCTAGCCGATTTCAAAAGGAAATAGCGGGGGACACAGATACGCAGTATTTT. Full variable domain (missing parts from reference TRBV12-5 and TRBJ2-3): DARVTQTPRHKVTEMGQEVTMRCQPILGHNTVFWYRQTMMQGLELLAYFRNRAPLDDSGMPKDRFSAEMPDATLATLKIQPSEPRDSAVYFCASRFQKEIAGDTDTQYFGPGTRLTVL.

CDR3 bases: TGTGCCAGCAGTGAACCGGGACAGGGGGCGTACGAGCAGTACTTC. Its translation: CASSEPGQGAYEQYF. The chain has TRBV6-1 and TRBJ2-7; 12 nucleotides match TRBD1. Trimming at V came to 2 bases and at J to 4 bases, leaving 3 bases not matched to a gene. The CDR3 contains 15 residues. Germline V gene data show CDR1 as MNHNS and CDR2 as SASEGT.

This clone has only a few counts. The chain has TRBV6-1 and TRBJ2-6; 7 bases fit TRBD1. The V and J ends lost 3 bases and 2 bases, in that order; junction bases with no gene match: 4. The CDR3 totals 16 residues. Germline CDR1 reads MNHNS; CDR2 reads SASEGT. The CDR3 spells CASSDVTGTGANVLTF. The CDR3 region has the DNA TGTGCCAGCAGTGACGTGACAGGGACTGGGGCCAACGTCCTGACTTTC.

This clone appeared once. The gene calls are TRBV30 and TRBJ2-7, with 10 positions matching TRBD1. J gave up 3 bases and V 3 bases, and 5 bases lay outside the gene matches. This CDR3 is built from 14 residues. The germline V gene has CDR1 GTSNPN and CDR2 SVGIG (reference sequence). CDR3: CAWRMDRGYYEQYF. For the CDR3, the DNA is TGTGCCTGGAGGATGGACAGGGGGTACTACGAGCAGTACTTC.

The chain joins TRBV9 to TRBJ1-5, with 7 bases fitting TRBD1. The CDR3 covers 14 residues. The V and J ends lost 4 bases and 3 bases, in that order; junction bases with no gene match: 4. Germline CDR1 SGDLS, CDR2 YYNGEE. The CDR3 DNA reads TGTGCCAGCAGCCCGGGGACAGACAATCAGCCCCAGCATTTT. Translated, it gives CASSPGTDNQPQHF.

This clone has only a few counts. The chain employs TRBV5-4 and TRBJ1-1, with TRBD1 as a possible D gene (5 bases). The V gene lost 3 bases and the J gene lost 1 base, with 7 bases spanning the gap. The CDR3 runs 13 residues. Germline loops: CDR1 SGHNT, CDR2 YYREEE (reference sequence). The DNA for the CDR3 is TGTGCCAGCAGCTGGACAAGGAACACTGAAGCTTTCTTT. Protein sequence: CASSWTRNTEAFF. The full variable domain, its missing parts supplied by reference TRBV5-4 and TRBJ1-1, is ETGVTQSPTHLIKTRGQQVTLRCSSQSGHNTVSWYQQALGQGPQFIFQYYREEENGRGNFPPRFSGLQFPNYSSELNVNALELDDSALYLCASSWTRNTEAFFGQGTRLTVV.

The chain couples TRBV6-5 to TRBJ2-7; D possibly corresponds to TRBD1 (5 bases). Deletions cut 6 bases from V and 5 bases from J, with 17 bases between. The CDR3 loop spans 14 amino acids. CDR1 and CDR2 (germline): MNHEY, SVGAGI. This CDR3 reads CASRNLDSFDEQYF. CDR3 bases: TGTGCCAGCAGGAATCTCGACAGTTTTGACGAGCAGTACTTC.

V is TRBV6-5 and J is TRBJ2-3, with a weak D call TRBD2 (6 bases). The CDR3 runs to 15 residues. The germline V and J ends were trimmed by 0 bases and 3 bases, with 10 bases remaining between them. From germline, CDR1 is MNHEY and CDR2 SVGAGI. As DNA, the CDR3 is TGTGCCAGCAGTTACTCGGGAGGTCGGACAGATACGCAGTATTTT. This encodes CASSYSGGRTDTQYF.

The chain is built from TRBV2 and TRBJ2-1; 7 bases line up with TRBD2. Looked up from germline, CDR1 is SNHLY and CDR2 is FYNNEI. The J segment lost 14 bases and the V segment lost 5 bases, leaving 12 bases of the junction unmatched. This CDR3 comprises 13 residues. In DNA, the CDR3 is TGTGCCAGCAGTAATGAACGGGGGGAGGATGAGTTCTTC. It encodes CASSNERGEDEFF.

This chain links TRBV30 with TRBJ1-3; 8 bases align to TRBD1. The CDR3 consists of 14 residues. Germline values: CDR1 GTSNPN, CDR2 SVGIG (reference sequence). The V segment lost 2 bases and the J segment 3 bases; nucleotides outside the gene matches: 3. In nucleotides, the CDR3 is TGTGCCTGGAGTACAGGGGGTTTTGGAAACACCATATATTTT. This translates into CAWSTGGFGNTIYF.

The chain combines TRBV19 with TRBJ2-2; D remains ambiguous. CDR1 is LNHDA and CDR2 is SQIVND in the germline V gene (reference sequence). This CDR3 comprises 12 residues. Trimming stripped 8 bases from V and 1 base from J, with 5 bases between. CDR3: CASSQNTGELFF. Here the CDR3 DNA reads TGTGCCAGTTCCCAGAACACCGGGGAGCTGTTTTTT.

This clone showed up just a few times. CDR3 nucleotide sequence: TGTGCCAGCAGCCCCGGGGGGGCACTAATCACAGATACGCAGTATTTT. Amino acids: CASSPGGALITDTQYF. The chain has TRBV7-9 and TRBJ2-3; 8 positions agree with TRBD2. CDR3 length equals 16 residues. Unmatched junction bases numbered 9, after V lost 5 bases and J lost 2 bases. CDR1 and CDR2 (germline): SEHNR, FQNEAQ (reference sequence).

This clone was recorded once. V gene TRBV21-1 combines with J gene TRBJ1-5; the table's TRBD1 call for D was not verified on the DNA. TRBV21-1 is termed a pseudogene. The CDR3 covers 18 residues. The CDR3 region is CASSKSGLVENSNQPQHF. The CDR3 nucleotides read TGTGCCAGCAGCAAATCAGGGTTGGTGGAGAATAGCAATCAGCCCCAGCATTTT.

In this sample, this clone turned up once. CDR3 DNA sequence: TGTGCCAGCAGAAACAGGGGATCGAACACTGAAGCTTTCTTT. Translated: CASRNRGSNTEAFF. The rearrangement joins TRBV27 to TRBJ1-1; 7 bases match TRBD1. Per the germline V gene, CDR1 is MNHEY and CDR2 is SMNVEV (reference sequence). V was clipped by 6 bases and J by 1 base; unmatched bases: 5. CDR3 size: 14 residues.

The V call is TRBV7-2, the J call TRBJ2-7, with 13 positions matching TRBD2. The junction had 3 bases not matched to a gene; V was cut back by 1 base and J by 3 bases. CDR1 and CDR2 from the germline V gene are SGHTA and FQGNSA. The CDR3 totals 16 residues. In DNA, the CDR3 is TGTGCCAGCAGCTTAGGGACTAGCGGGAGCGGCTACGAGCAGTACTTC. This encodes CASSLGTSGSGYEQYF.

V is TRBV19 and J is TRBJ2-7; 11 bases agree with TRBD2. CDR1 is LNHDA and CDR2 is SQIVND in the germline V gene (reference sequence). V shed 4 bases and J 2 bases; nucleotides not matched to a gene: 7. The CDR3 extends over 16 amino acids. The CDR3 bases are TGTGCCAGTAGTACCCTCGGGACTAGCGGTACCTACGAGCAGTACTTC. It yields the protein CASSTLGTSGTYEQYF.

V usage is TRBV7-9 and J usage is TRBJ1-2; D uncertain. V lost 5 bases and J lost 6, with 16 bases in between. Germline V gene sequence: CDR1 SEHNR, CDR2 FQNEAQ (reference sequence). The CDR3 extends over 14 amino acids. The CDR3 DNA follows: TGTGCCAGCAGCCCCCCCCCAGGCAACAATGGCTACACCTTC. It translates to CASSPPPGNNGYTF. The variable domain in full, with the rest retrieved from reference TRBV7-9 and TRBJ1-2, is DTGVSQNPRHKITKRGQNVTFRCDPISEHNRLYWYRQTLGQGPEFLTYFQNEAQLEKSRLLSDRFSAERPKGSFSTLEIQRTEQGDSAMYLCASSPPPGNNGYTFGSGTRLTVV.

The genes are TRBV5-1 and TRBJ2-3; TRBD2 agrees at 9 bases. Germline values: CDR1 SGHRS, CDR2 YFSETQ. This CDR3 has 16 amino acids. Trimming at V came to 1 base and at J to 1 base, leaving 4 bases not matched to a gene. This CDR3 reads CASSLRPSGGTDTQYF. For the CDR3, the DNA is TGCGCCAGCAGCTTGAGGCCTAGCGGGGGCACAGATACGCAGTATTTT.

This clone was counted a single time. CDR3 nucleotides: TGCAGCGTGACTTCCGGGGGGAACACTGAAGCTTTCTTT. It encodes CSVTSGGNTEAFF. This chain uses TRBV29-1 with TRBJ1-1; the D gene is possibly TRBD1 (5 bases). This CDR3 has 13 amino acids. The V end was cut by 6 bases, the J end by 1 base, with 12 bases between. Germline V CDR1 and CDR2: SQVTM, ANQGSEA.

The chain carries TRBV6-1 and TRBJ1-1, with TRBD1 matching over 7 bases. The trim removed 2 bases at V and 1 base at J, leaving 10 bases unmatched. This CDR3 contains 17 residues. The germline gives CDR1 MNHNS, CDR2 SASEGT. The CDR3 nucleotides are TGTGCCAGCAGTGAACCCCGGGGACAGCTACAGAACACTGAAGCTTTCTTT. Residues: CASSEPRGQLQNTEAFF.

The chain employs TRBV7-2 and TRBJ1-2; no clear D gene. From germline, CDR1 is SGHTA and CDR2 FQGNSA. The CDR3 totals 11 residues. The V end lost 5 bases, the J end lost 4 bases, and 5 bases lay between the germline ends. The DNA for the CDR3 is TGTGCCAGCAGCCGACTCTATGGCTACACCTTC. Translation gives CASSRLYGYTF.

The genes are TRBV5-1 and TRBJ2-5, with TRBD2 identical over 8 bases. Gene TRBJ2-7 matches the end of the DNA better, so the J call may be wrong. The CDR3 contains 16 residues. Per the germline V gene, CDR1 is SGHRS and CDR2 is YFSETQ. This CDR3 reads CASSFGLGGDLYEQYF. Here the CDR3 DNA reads TGCGCCAGCAGCTTTGGTCTCGGGGGGGATCTATACGAGCAGTACTTC.

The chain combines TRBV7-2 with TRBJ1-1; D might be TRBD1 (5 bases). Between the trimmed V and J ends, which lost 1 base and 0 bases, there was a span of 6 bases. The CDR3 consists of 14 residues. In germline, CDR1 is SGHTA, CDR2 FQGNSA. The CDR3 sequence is CASSLEGLNTEAFF. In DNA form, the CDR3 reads TGTGCCAGCAGCTTAGAGGGGCTGAACACTGAAGCTTTCTTT.

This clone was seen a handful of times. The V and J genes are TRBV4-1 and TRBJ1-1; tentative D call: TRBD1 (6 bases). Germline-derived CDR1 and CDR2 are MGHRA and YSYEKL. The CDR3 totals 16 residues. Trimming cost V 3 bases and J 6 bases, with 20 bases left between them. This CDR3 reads CASSHPLNWGLAEAFF. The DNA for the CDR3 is TGCGCCAGCAGCCACCCACTTAATTGGGGGCTAGCTGAAGCTTTCTTT.

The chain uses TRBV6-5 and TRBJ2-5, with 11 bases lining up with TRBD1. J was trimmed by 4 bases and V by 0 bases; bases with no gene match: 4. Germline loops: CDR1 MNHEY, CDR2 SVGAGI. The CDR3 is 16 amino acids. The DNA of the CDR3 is TGTGCCAGCAGTTACTCGGACAGGGGGCAGGGAGAGACCCAGTACTTC. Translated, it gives CASSYSDRGQGETQYF.

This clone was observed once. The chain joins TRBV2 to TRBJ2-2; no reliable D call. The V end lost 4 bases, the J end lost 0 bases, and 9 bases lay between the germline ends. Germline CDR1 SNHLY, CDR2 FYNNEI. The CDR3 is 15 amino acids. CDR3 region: CASSGSRPNTGELFF. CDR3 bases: TGTGCCAGCAGTGGGTCGCGGCCGAACACCGGGGAGCTGTTTTTT.

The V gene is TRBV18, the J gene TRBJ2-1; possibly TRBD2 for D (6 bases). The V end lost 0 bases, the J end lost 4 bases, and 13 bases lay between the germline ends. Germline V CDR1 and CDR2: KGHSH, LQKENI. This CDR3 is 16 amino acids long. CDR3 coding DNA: TGTGCCAGCTCACCACCCGGGCTAGCGAGTTACAATGAGCAGTTCTTC. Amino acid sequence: CASSPPGLASYNEQFF.

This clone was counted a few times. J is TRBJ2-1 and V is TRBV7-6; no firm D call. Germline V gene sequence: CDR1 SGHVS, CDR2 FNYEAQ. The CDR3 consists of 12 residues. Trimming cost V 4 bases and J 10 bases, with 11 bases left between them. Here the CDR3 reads CASSSYAREQFF. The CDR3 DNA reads TGTGCCAGCAGCTCTTATGCCAGGGAGCAGTTCTTC.

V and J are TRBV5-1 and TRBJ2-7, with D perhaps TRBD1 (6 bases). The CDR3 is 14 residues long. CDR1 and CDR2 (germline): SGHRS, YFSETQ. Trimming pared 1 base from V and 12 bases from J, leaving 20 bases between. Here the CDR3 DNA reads TGCGCCAGCAGCTTGCGGTCACTAGAGGCAGGGGTGTACTTC. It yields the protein CASSLRSLEAGVYF.

The CDR3 nucleotides are TGTGCCAGCAGCTTCAGCGGACAGGTTGGAAACACCATATATTTT. Residues: CASSFSGQVGNTIYF. The gene calls are TRBV11-2 and TRBJ1-3; TRBD1 aligns across 7 bases. J was trimmed by 3 bases and V by 3 bases; bases with no gene match: 5. CDR3 length: 15 residues. Germline V CDR1 and CDR2: SGHAT, FQNNGV.

The CDR3 DNA is TGTGCCATCCGGGTCGACCGCTCTGGAAACACCATATATTTT. Translating gives CAIRVDRSGNTIYF. The rearrangement links TRBV10-3 to TRBJ1-3, with no clear D. Germline CDR1 ENHRY, CDR2 SYGVKD. The CDR3 runs to 14 residues. Trimming took 8 bases from V and 0 from J, leaving 11 bases between them.

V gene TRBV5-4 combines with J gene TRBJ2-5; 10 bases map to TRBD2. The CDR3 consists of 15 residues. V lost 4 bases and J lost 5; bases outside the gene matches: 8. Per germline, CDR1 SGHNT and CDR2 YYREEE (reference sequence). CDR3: CASSLLSGGAETQYF. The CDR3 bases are TGTGCCAGCAGCCTCCTGAGCGGGGGGGCGGAGACCCAGTACTTC. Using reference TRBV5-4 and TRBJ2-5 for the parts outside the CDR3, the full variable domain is ETGVTQSPTHLIKTRGQQVTLRCSSQSGHNTVSWYQQALGQGPQFIFQYYREEENGRGNFPPRFSGLQFPNYSSELNVNALELDDSALYLCASSLLSGGAETQYFGPGTRLLVL.